This record concerns one T cell receptor (beta chain) sequence. This entry comes from a study of molecular identifiers for immune sequencing clone quantification. Libraries used about 18,000 to 1,000,000 sorted naive CD8 T cells and 10%, 30% or 50% RNA input. One entry per CDR3 protein results from TCRdb running MiXCR on the PCR reads. Among around 320,000 distinct CDR3 sequences listed, about a quarter were seen once. Trimming shortened V by 4 bases and J by 1 base, and 7 bases separated the two germline ends. CDR3 length equals 13 residues. The clonotype comes from a human donor in good health. Some libraries in this study had Jurkat cell RNA spiked in. V gene TRBV12-3 or TRBV12-4 combines with J gene TRBJ2-5; D is unclear. Sample: naive CD8+ T cells from blood, with Jurkat cell RNA spiked in. The sample's subset: FACS-sorted CD8+CD4-CCR7+CD45RA+ naive T cells. CDR3 residues: CASSSPLQETQYF. The CDR3, as DNA: TGTGCCAGCAGTTCCCCCCTCCAAGAGACCCAGTACTTC.